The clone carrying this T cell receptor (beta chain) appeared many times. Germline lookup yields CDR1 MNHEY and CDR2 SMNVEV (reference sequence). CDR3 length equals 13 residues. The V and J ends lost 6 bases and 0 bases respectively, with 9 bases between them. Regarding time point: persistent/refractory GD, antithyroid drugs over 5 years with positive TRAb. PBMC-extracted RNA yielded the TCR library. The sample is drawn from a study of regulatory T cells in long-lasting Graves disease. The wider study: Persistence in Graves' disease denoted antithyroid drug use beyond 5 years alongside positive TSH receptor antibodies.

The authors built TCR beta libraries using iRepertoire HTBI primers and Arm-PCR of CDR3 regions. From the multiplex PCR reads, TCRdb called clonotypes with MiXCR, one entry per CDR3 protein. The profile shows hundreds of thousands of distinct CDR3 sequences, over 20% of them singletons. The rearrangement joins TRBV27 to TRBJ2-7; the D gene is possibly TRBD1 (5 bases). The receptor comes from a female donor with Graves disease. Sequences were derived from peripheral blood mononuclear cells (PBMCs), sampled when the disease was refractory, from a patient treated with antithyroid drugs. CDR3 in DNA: TGTGCCAGCAGCAGGACATTCTCCTACGAGCAGTACTTC. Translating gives CASSRTFSYEQYF.